This entry lists 24 T cell receptor beta chains sequenced from one sample in a study of T cell repertoires in cytomegalovirus infection. Via MiXCR, TCRdb re-called the reads, giving one row per CDR3 protein. The table includes approximately 590,000 distinct CDR3 sequences, 40% detected once. Antigens for these TCRs are unknown. The source material was cultured PBMCs, sampled from culture after CMV antigen stimulation. The receptors were gathered from a human donor in good health (CMV status not recorded). Some clones in this sample may be carry-over from other donors' samples.

This clonotype occurred a few times. The chain combines TRBV11-2 with TRBJ2-5; TRBD2 agrees at 8 bases. This CDR3 has 18 amino acids. Germline CDR1 SGHAT, CDR2 FQNNGV. V gave up 6 bases and J gave up 0 bases; unmatched junction bases: 15. The CDR3: CASRVVSGSGGNQETQYF. Here the CDR3 DNA reads TGTGCCAGCAGGGTTGTGAGCGGGAGCGGGGGAAACCAAGAGACCCAGTACTTC.

This clonotype has just a few counts. The chain links TRBV7-8 to TRBJ1-2; the D gene is possibly TRBD1 (5 bases). CDR1 is SGHVS, CDR2 FQNEAQ, per germline. V was shortened by 0 bases and J by 5 bases, with 13 bases between the two germline ends. This CDR3 contains 15 residues. The CDR3 loop is CASSLAPGPQYGYTF. The DNA of the CDR3 is TGTGCCAGCAGCTTAGCGCCGGGACCTCAATATGGCTACACCTTC. Supplemented by reference TRBV7-8 and TRBJ1-2, the full variable domain reads GAGVSQSPRYKVAKRGQDVALRCDPISGHVSLFWYQQALGQGPEFLTYFQNEAQLDKSGLPSDRFFAERPEGSVSTLKIQRTQQEDSAVYLCASSLAPGPQYGYTFGSGTRLTVV.

The rearrangement links TRBV12-5 to TRBJ2-1; D is unresolved. This CDR3 region has 12 residues. In germline, CDR1 is LGHNT, CDR2 FRNRAP. V was cut by 6 bases and J by 2 bases, with 5 bases left in between. This CDR3 reads CASGTTYNEQFF. CDR3 DNA sequence: TGTGCTAGTGGGACAACCTACAATGAGCAGTTCTTC.

The genes are TRBV7-2 and TRBJ2-5; D is ambiguous. V shed 1 base and J shed 5 bases, with 8 bases lying between them. Germline V lookup: CDR1 SGHTA, CDR2 FQGNSA. The CDR3 sequence is 13 residues long. CDR3 loop: CASSLVTMETQYF. CDR3 coding DNA: TGTGCCAGCAGCTTAGTCACGATGGAGACCCAGTACTTC.

This clonotype was counted only a few times. The chain couples TRBV7-2 to TRBJ2-3, with D hard to call. V gave up 1 base and J gave up 4 bases, with 9 bases separating them. Germline V lookup: CDR1 SGHTA, CDR2 FQGNSA. The CDR3 spans 14 residues. This chain's CDR3 is CASSLDGVPDTQYF. The CDR3 DNA reads as TGTGCCAGCAGCTTAGACGGAGTTCCAGATACGCAGTATTTT.

This chain uses TRBV12-3 or TRBV12-4 with TRBJ2-1; the D gene is possibly TRBD1 (5 bases). This CDR3 has 15 amino acids. Trimming cost V 3 bases and J 9 bases, with 18 bases left between them. CDR3 bases: TGTGCCAGCAGTTTTTCGGGTGAGGCAAGGGGTGAGCAGTTCTTC. It specifies CASSFSGEARGEQFF.

This clonotype appeared many times. V and J are TRBV12-3 or TRBV12-4 and TRBJ2-6; no clear D gene. This CDR3 spans 14 amino acids. The V end lost 5 bases, the J end lost 0 bases, and 5 bases lay between the germline ends. In DNA form, the CDR3 reads TGTGCCAGCAGTCCCAGCTCTGGGGCCAACGTCCTGACTTTC. The encoded protein is CASSPSSGANVLTF.

CDR3 loop: CASSLSGLRNTEAFF. The DNA for the CDR3 is TGTGCCAGCAGTTTATCGGGGCTTAGGAACACTGAAGCTTTCTTT. V and J are TRBV12-3 or TRBV12-4 and TRBJ1-1, with a possible D match to TRBD1 (5 bases). The CDR3 contains 15 residues. The V end lost 2 bases, the J end lost 1 base, and 11 bases lay between the germline ends.

The table lists this clonotype with a few counts. The CDR3 coding sequence is TGCAGTGCTCCCAAGACAGGGGGAGGCACTGAAGCTTTCTTT. It specifies CSAPKTGGGTEAFF. The chain uses TRBV20-1 and TRBJ1-1, with 9 bases matching TRBD1. This CDR3 comprises 14 residues. From germline, CDR1 is DFQATT and CDR2 SNEGSKA (reference sequence). V dropped 5 bases and J dropped 4; count of bases not matched to a gene: 8.

The rearrangement joins TRBV7-9 to TRBJ2-3, with D perhaps TRBD2 (6 bases). CDR3 size: 13 residues. Germline-derived CDR1 and CDR2 are SEHNR and FQNEAQ (reference sequence). V lost 6 bases to trimming and J lost 3 bases, with 10 bases between them. DNA for the CDR3: TGTGCCAGCAGATCAGGAGGGACAGATACGCAGTATTTT. Amino acids: CASRSGGTDTQYF.

The sample holds one count of this clonotype. The genes are TRBV6-6 and TRBJ1-2; D is possibly TRBD1 (6 bases). The CDR3 has 16 residues. V lost 5 bases to trimming and J lost 4 bases, with 20 bases between them. The germline V gene has CDR1 MNHNY and CDR2 SVGAGI (reference sequence). CDR3 sequence reads: CASSDPRGPLAYGYTF. The CDR3 nucleotides read TGTGCCAGCAGTGACCCCCGGGGGCCGCTCGCCTATGGCTACACCTTC.

This clonotype was observed a few times. CDR3 sequence: CASSFGPGVSPKNIQYF. The CDR3 DNA reads as TGTGCCAGCAGCTTCGGTCCGGGGGTTTCCCCCAAAAACATTCAGTACTTC. This chain joins TRBV7-2 and TRBJ2-4, with D possibly being TRBD2 (6 bases). From germline, CDR1 is SGHTA and CDR2 FQGNSA. The V and J ends lost 3 bases and 2 bases respectively, with 17 bases between them. This CDR3 has 17 residues.

The chain couples TRBV5-1 to TRBJ2-7; D might be TRBD1 (6 bases). The CDR3 sequence is 14 residues long. Trimming pared 3 bases from V and 3 bases from J, leaving 13 bases between. Germline CDR1 reads SGHRS; CDR2 reads YFSETQ. In nucleotides, the CDR3 is TGCGCCAGCAGCTCGGCAGGGGATCGCTACGAGCAGTACTTC. This translates into CASSSAGDRYEQYF.

This chain connects TRBV6-1 to TRBJ2-3, with D perhaps matching TRBD1 (5 bases). This CDR3 spans 14 amino acids. V lost 2 bases and J lost 5, with 11 bases in between. CDR1 and CDR2 from the germline V gene are MNHNS and SASEGT. CDR3 DNA: TGTGCCAGCAGTGAACGTTGGGGCGGAGATACGCAGTATTTT. Its protein is CASSERWGGDTQYF.

The rearrangement uses TRBV6-2 or TRBV6-3 and TRBJ2-3; D remains unclear. Trimming took 6 bases from V and 0 from J, leaving 10 bases between them. Per germline, CDR1 MNHEY and CDR2 SVGEGT. The CDR3 has 14 amino acids. DNA for the CDR3: TGTGCCAGCAGGGCCCTAGGAAGCACAGATACGCAGTATTTT. Protein sequence: CASRALGSTDTQYF.

This clonotype showed up just a few times. This chain joins TRBV11-2 and TRBJ1-3; no definite D call. Trimming removed 3 bases from V and 0 bases from J, with 12 bases in between. Per germline, CDR1 SGHAT and CDR2 FQNNGV. This CDR3 region has 16 residues. DNA of the CDR3: TGTGCCAGCAGCTTGGTTTTCTCATCCTCTGGAAACACCATATATTTT. This translates into CASSLVFSSSGNTIYF.

CDR3 residues: CASSWGTFSSYEQYF. In DNA form, the CDR3 reads TGTGCCAGCAGCTGGGGGACCTTCAGCTCCTACGAGCAGTACTTC. The chain links TRBV5-6 to TRBJ2-7; the D gene could be TRBD1 or TRBD2 (5 bases each). V lost 3 bases, J lost 0 bases, and 13 bases lay in between. This CDR3 has 15 residues. Germline assignment: CDR1 SGHDT and CDR2 YYEEEE.

The J gene is TRBJ2-1, the V gene TRBV6-2 or TRBV6-3, with 7 bases that match TRBD2. This CDR3 region has 15 residues. Trimming at V came to 6 bases and at J to 0 bases, leaving 5 bases not matched to a gene. CDR1 is MNHEY, CDR2 SVGEGT, per germline. The CDR3 region is CASRNGGGSYNEQFF. The CDR3 nucleotides are TGTGCCAGCAGGAATGGGGGGGGCTCCTACAATGAGCAGTTCTTC.

J is TRBJ2-5 and V is TRBV27, with 13 bases aligning to TRBD2. J lost 5 bases, V lost 5 bases, and 5 bases had no gene match. The CDR3 runs 15 residues. Per the germline V gene, CDR1 is MNHEY and CDR2 is SMNVEV (reference sequence). CDR3 protein: CASSEGLAGLETQYF. CDR3 bases: TGTGCCAGCAGTGAGGGACTAGCGGGATTGGAGACCCAGTACTTC.

This chain joins TRBV2 and TRBJ2-3; D is perhaps TRBD2 (6 bases). Germline loops: CDR1 SNHLY, CDR2 FYNNEI. Trimming took 4 bases from V and 2 from J, leaving 16 bases between them. The CDR3 runs 16 residues. CDR3 DNA: TGTGCCAGCAGTGTCGGACTCCGGGGGAACACAGATACGCAGTATTTT. Translation: CASSVGLRGNTDTQYF.

V usage is TRBV7-9 and J usage is TRBJ1-1; D perhaps matches TRBD1 (5 bases). The V and J ends lost 4 bases and 11 bases respectively, with 14 bases between them. The CDR3 sequence is 12 residues long. CDR1 and CDR2 from the germline V gene are SEHNR and FQNEAQ (reference sequence). CDR3 sequence reads: CASSSGTFGAFF. In DNA form, the CDR3 reads TGTGCCAGCAGCTCCGGGACGTTTGGTGCTTTCTTT.

The chain employs TRBV7-2 and TRBJ2-2; TRBD1 matches at 9 bases. CDR1 is SGHTA, CDR2 FQGNSA, per germline. V gave up 5 bases and J gave up 7 bases; unmatched junction bases: 5. This CDR3 is 14 amino acids long. The CDR3 sequence is CASSTGTGFGELFF. For the CDR3, the DNA is TGTGCCAGCAGCACCGGGACAGGGTTCGGGGAGCTGTTTTTT.

This clonotype turned up a few times. The gene calls are TRBV12-3 or TRBV12-4 and TRBJ2-3; 12 nucleotides match TRBD2. The CDR3 consists of 16 residues. With V trimmed by 4 bases and J by 3 bases, 5 bases remained unmatched. CDR3 protein: CASSSSTSGRTDTQYF. The CDR3 nucleotides read TGTGCCAGCAGTTCCTCGACTAGCGGGAGAACAGATACGCAGTATTTT.

This chain links TRBV11-3 with TRBJ1-1, with 7 bases lining up with TRBD1. The CDR3 contains 13 residues. The germline V gene encodes CDR1 SGHNT and CDR2 YENEEA. Losses at the gene ends were 5 bases for V and 4 bases for J; bases not matched to a gene: 4. In nucleotides, the CDR3 is TGTGCCAGCAGCGACACAGGGGCCACTGAAGCTTTCTTT. Translated: CASSDTGATEAFF.